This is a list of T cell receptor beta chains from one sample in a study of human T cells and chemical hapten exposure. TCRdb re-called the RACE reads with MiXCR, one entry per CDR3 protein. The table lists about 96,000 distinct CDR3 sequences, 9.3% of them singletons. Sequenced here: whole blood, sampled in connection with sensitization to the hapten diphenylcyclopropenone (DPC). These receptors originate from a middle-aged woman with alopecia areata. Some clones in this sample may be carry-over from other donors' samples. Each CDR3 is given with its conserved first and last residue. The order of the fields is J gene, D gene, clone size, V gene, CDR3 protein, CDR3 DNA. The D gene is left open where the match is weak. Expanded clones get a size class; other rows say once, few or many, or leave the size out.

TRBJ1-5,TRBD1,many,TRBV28,CASTPGTVLGEPQHF,TGTGCCAGCACCCCCGGGACAGTGCTAGGAGAGCCCCAGCATTTT
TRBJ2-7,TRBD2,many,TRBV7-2,CASSSTSGQAGYF,TGTGCCAGCAGCTCGACTAGCGGGCAGGCGGGGTACTTC
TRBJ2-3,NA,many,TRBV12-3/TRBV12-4,CASSFLGTDTQYF,TGTGCCAGCAGTTTCCTTGGCACAGATACGCAGTATTTT
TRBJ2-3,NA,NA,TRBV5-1,CASSPPTGGGTDTQYF,TGCGCCAGCAGCCCCCCGACAGGCGGTGGCACAGATACGCAGTATTTT
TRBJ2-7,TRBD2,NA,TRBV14,CASSHSGNSYEQYF,TGTGCCAGCAGTCATAGCGGGAACTCCTACGAGCAGTACTTC
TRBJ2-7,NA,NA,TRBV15,CATSRDQGPYEQYF,TGTGCCACCAGCAGAGATCAAGGGCCCTACGAGCAGTACTTC
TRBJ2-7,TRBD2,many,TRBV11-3,CASSLNTGLAGGGEQYF,TGTGCCAGCAGCTTAAACACCGGACTAGCGGGAGGAGGTGAGCAGTACTTC
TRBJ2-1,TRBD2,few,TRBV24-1,CATSPLAGPNEQFF,TGTGCCACCAGTCCGCTAGCGGGGCCCAATGAGCAGTTCTTC
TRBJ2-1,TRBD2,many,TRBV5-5,CASSLAGVYNEQFF,TGTGCCAGCAGCCTAGCGGGAGTATACAATGAGCAGTTCTTC
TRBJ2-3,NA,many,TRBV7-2,CASSLVLAHNTDTQYF,TGTGCCAGCAGCTTAGTTCTGGCGCACAACACAGATACGCAGTATTTT
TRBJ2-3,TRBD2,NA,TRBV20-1,CSAIFSGNSADTLYF,TGCAGTGCTATCTTTAGCGGGAACTCGGCAGATACGCTGTATTTT
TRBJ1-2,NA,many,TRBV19,CASSETGTGGYTF,TGTGCCAGTAGTGAAACAGGGACTGGTGGCTACACCTTC
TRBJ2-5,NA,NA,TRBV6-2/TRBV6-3,CASSSPRDQETQYF,TGTGCCAGCAGTTCGCCCCGGGACCAAGAGACCCAGTACTTC
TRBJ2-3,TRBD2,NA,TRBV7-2,CASGAGVDTQYF,TGTGCCAGCGGAGCGGGAGTAGATACGCAGTATTTT
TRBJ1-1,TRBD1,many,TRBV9,CASSVEGQRNTEAFF,TGTGCCAGCAGCGTAGAGGGACAGAGAAACACTGAAGCTTTCTTT
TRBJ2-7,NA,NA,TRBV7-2,CASSSRMEQYF,TGTGCCAGCAGCTCCCGGATGGAGCAGTACTTC
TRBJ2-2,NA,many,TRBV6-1,CASRGRTDTGELFF,TGTGCCAGCAGAGGTAGGACGGACACCGGGGAGCTGTTTTTT
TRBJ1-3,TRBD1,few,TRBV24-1,CATSDSTGGNTIYF,TGTGCCACCAGTGATTCGACAGGGGGAAACACCATATATTTT
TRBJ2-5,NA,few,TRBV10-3,CAISVTEFETQYF,TGTGCCATCAGTGTGACGGAATTCGAGACCCAGTACTTC
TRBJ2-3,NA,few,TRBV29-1,CSVEEKTGGQDTQYF,TGCAGCGTTGAAGAGAAGACAGGCGGACAAGATACGCAGTATTTT
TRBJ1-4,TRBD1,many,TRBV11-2,CASRQGQGVKLFF,TGTGCCAGCAGACAGGGACAGGGAGTAAAACTGTTTTTT
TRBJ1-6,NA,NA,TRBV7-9,CASSLDGDSPLHF,TGTGCCAGCAGCCTGGACGGAGATTCACCCCTCCACTTT
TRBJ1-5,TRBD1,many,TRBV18,CASSDTGGMHQPQHF,TGTGCCAGCTCAGACACAGGGGGCATGCATCAGCCCCAGCATTTT
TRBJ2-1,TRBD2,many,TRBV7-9,CASSPSGRPNEQFF,TGTGCCAGCAGCCCGAGCGGGAGGCCCAATGAGCAGTTCTTC
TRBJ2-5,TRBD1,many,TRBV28,CASSSGQRETQYF,TGTGCCAGCAGCTCGGGACAGCGAGAGACCCAGTACTTC
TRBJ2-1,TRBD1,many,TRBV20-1,CSARQDRGPNNEQFF,TGCAGTGCTAGACAAGACAGGGGGCCTAACAATGAGCAGTTCTTC
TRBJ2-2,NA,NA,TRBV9,CASSKGPGELFF,TGTGCCAGCAGCAAAGGACCCGGGGAGCTGTTTTTT
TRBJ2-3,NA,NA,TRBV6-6,CASTVTFAAGRGDTQYF,TGTGCCAGCACTGTTACTTTCGCGGCGGGACGGGGGGATACGCAGTATTTT
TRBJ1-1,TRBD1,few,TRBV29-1,CSVARQGRVEAFF,TGCAGCGTCGCCCGACAGGGGAGGGTTGAAGCTTTCTTT
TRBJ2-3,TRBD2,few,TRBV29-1,CSVPGGGSTDTQYF,TGCAGCGTTCCTGGGGGGGGAAGCACAGATACGCAGTATTTT
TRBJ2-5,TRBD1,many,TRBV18,CASSFNMVGQQETQYF,TGTGCCAGCTCATTTAATATGGTGGGACAGCAAGAGACCCAGTACTTC
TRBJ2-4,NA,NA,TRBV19,CASSPQGALKYF,TGTGCCAGTAGCCCACAAGGGGCTCTTAAGTACTTC
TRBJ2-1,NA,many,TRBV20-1,CSARTPLVNEQFF,TGCAGTGCTAGGACCCCACTAGTGAATGAGCAGTTCTTC
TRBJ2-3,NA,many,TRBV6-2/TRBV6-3,CASSYVASGGIDTQYF,TGTGCCAGCAGTTACGTAGCGTCCGGAGGGATAGATACGCAGTATTTT
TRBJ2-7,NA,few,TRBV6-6,CASSYSTAYEQYF,TGTGCCAGCAGTTACTCGACGGCGTACGAGCAGTACTTC
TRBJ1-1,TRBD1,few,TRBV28,CAGGTGYMNTEAFF,TGTGCCGGGGGGACAGGCTATATGAACACTGAAGCTTTCTTT
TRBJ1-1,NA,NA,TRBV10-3,CAITGGPGDTEAFF,TGTGCCATCACCGGGGGGCCGGGGGACACTGAAGCTTTCTTT
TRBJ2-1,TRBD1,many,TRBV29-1,CSARQGWHEQFF,TGCAGCGCCCGACAGGGGTGGCATGAGCAGTTCTTC
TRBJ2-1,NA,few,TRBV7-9,CASSFTGIEQFF,TGTGCCAGCAGCTTCACAGGGATTGAGCAGTTCTTC
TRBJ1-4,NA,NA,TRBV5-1,CASSLGPNEKLFF,TGCGCCAGCAGCTTGGGGCCGAATGAAAAACTGTTTTTT
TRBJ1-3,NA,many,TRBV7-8,CASSLGTTSGNTIYF,TGTGCCAGCAGCTTAGGGACAACCAGCGGAAACACCATATATTTT
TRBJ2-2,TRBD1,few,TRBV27,CASSSRQGAGGELFF,TGTGCCAGCAGTTCTCGACAGGGGGCGGGCGGGGAGCTGTTTTTT
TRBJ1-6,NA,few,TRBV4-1,CASSLEGGRNSPLHF,TGCGCCAGCAGCCTCGAGGGGGGGCGGAATTCACCCCTCCACTTT
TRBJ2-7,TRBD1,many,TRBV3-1,CASSWTGAPYEQYF,TGTGCCAGCAGTTGGACAGGGGCCCCCTACGAGCAGTACTTC
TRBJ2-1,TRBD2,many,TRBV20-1,CSAPGLAGGPKNEQFF,TGCAGTGCTCCGGGACTAGCGGGAGGGCCGAAAAATGAGCAGTTCTTC
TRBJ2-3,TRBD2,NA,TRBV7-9,CASSYGGLAGTDTQYF,TGTGCCAGCAGCTACGGGGGACTAGCGGGCACAGATACGCAGTATTTT
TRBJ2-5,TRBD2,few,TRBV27,CASARRTSGRGEETQYF,TGTGCCAGCGCTAGGAGGACTAGCGGGAGGGGAGAAGAGACCCAGTACTTC
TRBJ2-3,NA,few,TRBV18,CASSLTNSQGDTQYF,TGTGCCAGCTCACTCACCAACTCCCAAGGAGATACGCAGTATTTT
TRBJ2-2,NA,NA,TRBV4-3,CASSPVKSSSTGELFF,TGCGCCAGCAGCCCGGTCAAGTCGTCCAGCACCGGGGAGCTGTTTTTT
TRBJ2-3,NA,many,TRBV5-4,CASSFRDLNTDTQYF,TGTGCCAGCAGCTTCCGGGACCTAAACACAGATACGCAGTATTTT